These 7 T cell receptor beta chains originate from one sample sequenced in a study of T cell responses to AZD1222 COVID-19 vaccine. Sequencing used immunoSEQ multiplex PCR; TCRdb keeps in-frame clones, though not all of them. This repertoire shows approximately 77,000 clones, around 90% found once; its top ten account for around 5.1%. The material sequenced was peripheral blood, taken 28 days after the second AZD1222 dose. These receptors were collected from an adult who received the AZD1222 COVID-19 vaccine.

This clone was seen only once. CDR3 in amino acids: CASSLQYYQQPQHF. The CDR3, as DNA: TGTGCCAGCAGCTTACAGTATTACCAACAGCCCCAGCATTTT. This chain joins TRBV7-2 and TRBJ1-5; D gene ambiguous. CDR3 length equals 14 residues. Per germline, CDR1 SGHTA and CDR2 FQGNSA. V dropped 2 bases and J dropped 7 bases, with 12 bases sitting between them.

The CDR3 protein is CASSLGGRASQEPQHF. As DNA, the CDR3 is TGTGCCAGCAGTTTGGGAGGCAGGGCCTCACAGGAGCCCCAGCATTTT. The V call is TRBV6-5, the J call TRBJ1-5, with D possibly TRBD1 on 5 matching bases. Trimming removed 4 bases at V and 8 bases at J, with 21 bases between. The CDR3 contains 16 residues. Germline loops: CDR1 MNHEY, CDR2 SVGAGI.

The J gene is TRBJ1-5, the V gene TRBV6-5; 8 bases line up with TRBD1. The germline V gene has CDR1 MNHEY and CDR2 SVGAGI. Trimming at V came to 0 bases and at J to 9 bases, leaving 7 bases not matched to a gene. The CDR3 sequence is 15 residues long. This CDR3 reads CASSYSLTGAGPQHF. The CDR3 DNA reads as TGTGCCAGCAGTTACTCCCTGACAGGGGCCGGGCCCCAGCATTTT.

The chain uses TRBV6-4 and TRBJ1-1; no clear D gene. Germline CDR1 reads MRHNA; CDR2 reads SNTAGT. V shed 10 bases and J shed 1 base, with 13 bases lying between them. This CDR3 region has 13 residues. CDR3 coding DNA: TGTGCCAATTGCGCACACCAGAACACTGAAGCTTTCTTT. It specifies CANCAHQNTEAFF.

The chain has TRBV7-2 and TRBJ2-6; no definite D call. The CDR3 extends over 16 amino acids. V lost 0 bases and J lost 1, with 7 bases in between. CDR1 SGHTA and CDR2 FQGNSA come from the germline V gene. The DNA for the CDR3 is TGTGCCAGCAGCTTAGCGACCTCATCTGGGGCCAACGTCCTGACTTTC. Its translation: CASSLATSSGANVLTF.

The chain recombines TRBV24-1 with TRBJ2-1, with TRBD2 identical over 9 bases. Trimming removed 3 bases from V and 4 bases from J; junction bases left unmatched: 9. The CDR3 spans 17 residues. The germline V gene has CDR1 KGHDR and CDR2 SFDVKD. The CDR3 reads CATSDPRLAGPYNEQFF. CDR3 bases: TGTGCCACCAGTGATCCCCGGCTAGCGGGACCATACAATGAGCAGTTCTTC.

The chain joins TRBV7-8 to TRBJ2-1; 7 bases match TRBD2. The CDR3 is 16 amino acids. The V and J ends lost 2 bases and 2 bases, in that order; junction bases with no gene match: 6. Looked up from germline, CDR1 is SGHVS and CDR2 is FQNEAQ. CDR3 bases: TGTGCCAGCAGCTTATGGGCGGGAGAGCCCTACAATGAGCAGTTCTTC. The encoded protein is CASSLWAGEPYNEQFF.